A single T cell receptor (beta chain) is shown here with its context. Germline values: CDR1 KGHSH, CDR2 LQKENI. The CDR3 contains 14 residues. The junction had 9 bases not matched to a gene; V was cut back by 3 bases and J by 8 bases. This sample is drawn from a study of glioma-infiltrating T cells after dendritic cell vaccination. Only in-frame clones appear in the TCRdb table, and some are missing; sequencing was by immunoSEQ multiplex PCR. The table lists about 110,000 clones, 90% of them singletons. The time point was: after dendritic cell vaccination, including at tumor progression/relapse. PBMC sampling occurred before vaccination, two weeks after the third dose, and at progression.

Source: blood, taken after dendritic cell vaccination. The receptor comes from a human donor with glioblastoma. This sequence joins TRBV18 and TRBJ1-2; 7 positions match TRBD1. The chain's CDR3 is CASSPTGLPRGYTF. In nucleotides, the CDR3 is TGTGCCAGCTCACCGACAGGGTTGCCGCGCGGCTACACCTTC. The variable domain in full, with the rest retrieved from reference TRBV18 and TRBJ1-2, is NAGVMQNPRHLVRRRGQEARLRCSPMKGHSHVYWYRQLPEEGLKFMVYLQKENIIDESGMPKERFSAEFPKEGPSILRIQQVVRGDSAAYFCASSPTGLPRGYTFGSGTRLTVV.